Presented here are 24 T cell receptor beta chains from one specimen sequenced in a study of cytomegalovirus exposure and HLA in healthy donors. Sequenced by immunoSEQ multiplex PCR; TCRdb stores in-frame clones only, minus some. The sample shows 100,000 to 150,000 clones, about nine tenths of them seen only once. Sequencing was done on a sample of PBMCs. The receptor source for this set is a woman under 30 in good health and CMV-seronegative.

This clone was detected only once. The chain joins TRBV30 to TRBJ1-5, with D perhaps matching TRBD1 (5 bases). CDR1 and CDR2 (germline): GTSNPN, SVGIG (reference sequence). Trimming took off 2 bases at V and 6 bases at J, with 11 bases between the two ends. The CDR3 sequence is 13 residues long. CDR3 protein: CAWSSQGIQPQHF. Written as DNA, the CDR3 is TGTGCCTGGAGTTCTCAGGGTATTCAGCCCCAGCATTTT.

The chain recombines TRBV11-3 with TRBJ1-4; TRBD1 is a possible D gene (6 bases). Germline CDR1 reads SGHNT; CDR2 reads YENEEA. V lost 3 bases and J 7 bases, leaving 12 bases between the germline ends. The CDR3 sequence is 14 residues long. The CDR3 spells CASSLGAGSEKLFF. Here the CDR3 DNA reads TGTGCCAGCAGCTTGGGGGCTGGGAGTGAAAAACTGTTTTTT.

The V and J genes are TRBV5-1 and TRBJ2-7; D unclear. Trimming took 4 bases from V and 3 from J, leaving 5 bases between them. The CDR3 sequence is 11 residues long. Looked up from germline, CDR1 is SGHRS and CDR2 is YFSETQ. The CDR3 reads CASSALYEQYF. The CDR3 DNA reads TGCGCCAGCAGCGCGCTCTACGAGCAGTACTTC.

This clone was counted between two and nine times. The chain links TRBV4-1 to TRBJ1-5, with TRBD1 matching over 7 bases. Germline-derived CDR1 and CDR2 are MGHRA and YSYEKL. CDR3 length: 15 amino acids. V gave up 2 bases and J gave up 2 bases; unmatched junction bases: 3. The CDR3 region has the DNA TGCGCCAGCAGCCAACGACAGGGAGGCAATCAGCCCCAGCATTTT. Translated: CASSQRQGGNQPQHF.

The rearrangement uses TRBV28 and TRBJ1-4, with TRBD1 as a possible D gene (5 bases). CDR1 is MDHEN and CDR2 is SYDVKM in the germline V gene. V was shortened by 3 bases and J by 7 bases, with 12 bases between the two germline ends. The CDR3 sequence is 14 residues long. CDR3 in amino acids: CASSFWKRGEKLFF. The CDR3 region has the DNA TGTGCCAGCAGTTTCTGGAAAAGGGGTGAAAAACTGTTTTTT.

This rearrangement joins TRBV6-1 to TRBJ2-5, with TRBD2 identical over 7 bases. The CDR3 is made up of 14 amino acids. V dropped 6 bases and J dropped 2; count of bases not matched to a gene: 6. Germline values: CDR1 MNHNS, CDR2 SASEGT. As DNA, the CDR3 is TGTGCCAGCAGCCTTAGCGGGCATCAAGAGACCCAGTACTTC. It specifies CASSLSGHQETQYF.

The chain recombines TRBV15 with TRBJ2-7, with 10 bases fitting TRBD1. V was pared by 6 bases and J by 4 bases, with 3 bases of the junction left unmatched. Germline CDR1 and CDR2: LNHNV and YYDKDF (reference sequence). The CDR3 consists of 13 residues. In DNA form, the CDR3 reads TGTGCCACCAGGAGACAGGGGGCGTACGAGCAGTACTTC. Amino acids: CATRRQGAYEQYF. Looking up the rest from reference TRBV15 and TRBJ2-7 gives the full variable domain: DAMVIQNPRYQVTQFGKPVTLSCSQTLNHNVMYWYQQKSSQAPKLLFHYYDKDFNNEADTPDNFQSRRPNTSFCFLDIRSPGLGDTAMYLCATRRQGAYEQYFGPGTRLTVT.

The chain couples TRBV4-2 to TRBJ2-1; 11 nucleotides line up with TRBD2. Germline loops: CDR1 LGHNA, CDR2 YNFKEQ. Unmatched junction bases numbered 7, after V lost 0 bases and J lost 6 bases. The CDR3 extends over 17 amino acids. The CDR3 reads CASSQDRVAGGPNEQFF. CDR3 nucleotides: TGTGCCAGCAGCCAAGATAGGGTAGCGGGAGGGCCCAATGAGCAGTTCTTC.

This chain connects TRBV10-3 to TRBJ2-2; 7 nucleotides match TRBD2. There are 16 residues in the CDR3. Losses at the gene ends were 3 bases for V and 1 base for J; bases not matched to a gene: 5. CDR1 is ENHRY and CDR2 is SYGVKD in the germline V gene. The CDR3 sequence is CAISERAGVNTGELFF. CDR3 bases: TGTGCCATCAGTGAACGGGCGGGGGTGAACACCGGGGAGCTGTTTTTT.

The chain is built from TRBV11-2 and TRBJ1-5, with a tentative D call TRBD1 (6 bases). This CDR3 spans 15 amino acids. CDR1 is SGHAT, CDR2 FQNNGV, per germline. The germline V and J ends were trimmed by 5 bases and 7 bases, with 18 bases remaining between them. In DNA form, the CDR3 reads TGTGCCAGCAGCGACCTACAGGGAAGGCAGCAGCCCCAGCATTTT. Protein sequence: CASSDLQGRQQPQHF. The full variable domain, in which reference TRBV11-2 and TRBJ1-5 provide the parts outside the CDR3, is EAGVAQSPRYKIIEKRQSVAFWCNPISGHATLYWYQQILGQGPKLLIQFQNNGVVDDSQLPKDRFSAERLKGVDSTLKIQPAKLEDSAVYLCASSDLQGRQQPQHFGDGTRLSIL.

CDR3 amino acids: CASSPSSGFNEQFF. The CDR3 nucleotides are TGTGCCAGCTCACCGTCTAGCGGGTTCAATGAGCAGTTCTTC. V gene TRBV18 combines with J gene TRBJ2-1, with TRBD2 identical over 8 bases. Germline V gives CDR1 KGHSH, CDR2 LQKENI. This CDR3 is 14 amino acids long. V shed 3 bases and J 6 bases; nucleotides not matched to a gene: 4.

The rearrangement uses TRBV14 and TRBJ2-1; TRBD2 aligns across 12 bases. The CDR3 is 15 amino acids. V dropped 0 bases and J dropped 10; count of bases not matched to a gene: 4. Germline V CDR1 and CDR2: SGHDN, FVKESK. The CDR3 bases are TGTGCCAGCAGCCAAGACCCCGGACTAGCGGGAGAGCAGTTCTTC. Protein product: CASSQDPGLAGEQFF. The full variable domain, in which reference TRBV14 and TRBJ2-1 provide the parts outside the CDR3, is EAGVTQFPSHSVIEKGQTVTLRCDPISGHDNLYWYRRVMGKEIKFLLHFVKESKQDESGMPNNRFLAERTGGTYSTLKVQPAELEDSGVYFCASSQDPGLAGEQFFGPGTRLTVL.

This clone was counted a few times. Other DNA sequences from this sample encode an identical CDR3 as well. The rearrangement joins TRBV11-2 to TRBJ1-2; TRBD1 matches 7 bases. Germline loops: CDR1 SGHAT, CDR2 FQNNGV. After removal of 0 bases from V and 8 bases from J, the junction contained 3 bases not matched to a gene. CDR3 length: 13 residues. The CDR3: CASSLDRGRGYTF. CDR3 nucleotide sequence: TGTGCCAGCAGCTTAGACAGGGGGAGAGGCTACACCTTC.

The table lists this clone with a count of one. The CDR3, as DNA: TGTGCCAAAAGAGGACAGGGGGCTGGTGGCTACACCTTC. It yields the protein CAKRGQGAGGYTF. This chain uses TRBV2 with TRBJ1-2; 11 bases are a match to TRBD1. Germline lookup yields CDR1 SNHLY and CDR2 FYNNEI. The CDR3 covers 13 residues. With V trimmed by 10 bases and J by 7 bases, 8 bases remained unmatched.

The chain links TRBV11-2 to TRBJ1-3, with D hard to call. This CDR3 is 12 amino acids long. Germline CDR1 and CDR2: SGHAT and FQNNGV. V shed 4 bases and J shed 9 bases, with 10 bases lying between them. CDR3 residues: CASSSPVGTIYF. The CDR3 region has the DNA TGTGCCAGCAGCTCGCCGGTCGGCACCATATATTTT.

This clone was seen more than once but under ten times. The CDR3 DNA reads as TGTGCCAGCAGCTTCTCCCAGGTCGGCTACACCTTC. It is translated as CASSFSQVGYTF. The chain couples TRBV7-9 to TRBJ1-2; D is uncertain. The CDR3 runs 12 residues. Trimming left V 3 bases short and J 8 bases short, with 10 bases between. CDR1 SEHNR and CDR2 FQNEAQ come from the germline V gene (reference sequence).

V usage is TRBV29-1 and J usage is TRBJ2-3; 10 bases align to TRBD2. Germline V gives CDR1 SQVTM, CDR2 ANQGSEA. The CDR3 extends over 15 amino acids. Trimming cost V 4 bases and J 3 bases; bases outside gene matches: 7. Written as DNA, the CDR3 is TGCAGCGTTGGGGCTAGCGGGAGCCCTACAGATACGCAGTATTTT. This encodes CSVGASGSPTDTQYF.

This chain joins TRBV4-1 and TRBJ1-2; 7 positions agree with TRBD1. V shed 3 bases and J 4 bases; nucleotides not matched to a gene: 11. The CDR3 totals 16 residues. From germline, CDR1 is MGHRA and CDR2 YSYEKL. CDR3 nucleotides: TGCGCCAGCAGCCAGCCCTCCAGGGGGAAAGGCTATGGCTACACCTTC. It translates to CASSQPSRGKGYGYTF.

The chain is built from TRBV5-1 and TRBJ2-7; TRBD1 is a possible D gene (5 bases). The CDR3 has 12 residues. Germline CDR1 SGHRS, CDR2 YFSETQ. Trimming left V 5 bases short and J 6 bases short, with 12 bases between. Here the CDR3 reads CASRLDQGEQYF. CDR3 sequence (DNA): TGCGCCAGCAGACTTGACCAGGGCGAGCAGTACTTC.

DNA for the CDR3: TGTGCCAGCGAAGGGGGTTGGCGGGCCTACGAGCAGTACTTC. It is translated as CASEGGWRAYEQYF. This chain joins TRBV25-1 and TRBJ2-7; D might be TRBD1 (6 bases). The V end was cut by 8 bases, the J end by 2 bases, with 16 bases between. The length of the CDR3 is 14 residues. Germline CDR1 MGHDK, CDR2 SYGVNS.

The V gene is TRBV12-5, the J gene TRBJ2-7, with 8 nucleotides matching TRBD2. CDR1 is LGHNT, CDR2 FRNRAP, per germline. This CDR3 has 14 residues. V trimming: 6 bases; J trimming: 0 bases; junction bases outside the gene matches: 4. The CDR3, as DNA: TGTGCTAGTGGGACCACTAGCGGCTCCTACGAGCAGTACTTC. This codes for CASGTTSGSYEQYF.

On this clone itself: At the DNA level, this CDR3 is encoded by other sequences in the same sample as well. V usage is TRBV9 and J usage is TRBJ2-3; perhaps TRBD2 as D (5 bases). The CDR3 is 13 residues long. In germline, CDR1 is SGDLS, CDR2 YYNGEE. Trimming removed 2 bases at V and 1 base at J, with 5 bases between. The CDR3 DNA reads TGTGCCAGCAGCGTCGGGGGCACAGATACGCAGTATTTT. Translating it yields CASSVGGTDTQYF.

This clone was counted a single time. The DNA for the CDR3 is TGTGCCAGCTCACCACGTCAGGACGGGGATGAGCAGTTCTTC. Amino acids: CASSPRQDGDEQFF. This sequence joins TRBV18 and TRBJ2-1; a weak D match, TRBD2 (5 bases). V dropped 1 base and J dropped 8 bases, with 12 bases sitting between them. Germline CDR1 is KGHSH and CDR2 is LQKENI. The length of the CDR3 is 14 residues.

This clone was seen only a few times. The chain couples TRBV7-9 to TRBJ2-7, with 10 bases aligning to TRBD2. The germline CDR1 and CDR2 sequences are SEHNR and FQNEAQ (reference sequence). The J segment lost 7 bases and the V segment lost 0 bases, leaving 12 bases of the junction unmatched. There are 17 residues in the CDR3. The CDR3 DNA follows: TGTGCCAGCAGCTTAGCTGGGTTGGTAGCGGGAGGCGGTGAGCAGTACTTC. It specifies CASSLAGLVAGGGEQYF.